This record looks at one TCR beta chain sequence and its context. The target antigen is unknown. V gave up 1 base and J gave up 0 bases, with 10 bases separating them. This CDR3 spans 15 amino acids. Germline values: CDR1 MGHRA, CDR2 YSYEKL. The source of the sample is a study of cytomegalovirus exposure and HLA in healthy donors. PCR primers comprised 60 Vbeta and 13 Jbeta primers. The repertoire was sequenced with immunoSEQ multiplex PCR; TCRdb's copy has only in-frame clones and lacks some. The profile shows around 60,000 clones, 60% to 80% of them singletons. Notes on the study in general: Analysis was carried out at a later point, and it linked a missense DCLRE1C variant to TCR beta V- and J-gene trimming. What TCR beta sequences reportedly achieved was accurate prediction of HLA-A and HLA-B alleles in most subjects. Presence/absence analysis assumed near-uniform sequencing depth across donors. A later analysis found most CMV-associated TCR beta chains apparently HLA-restricted.

V usage is TRBV4-1 and J usage is TRBJ2-7; TRBD2 is a possible D gene (6 bases). This TCR was recovered from a woman in her thirties or forties in good health and CMV-seropositive. Input material: PBMCs. Here the CDR3 DNA reads TGCGCCAGCAGCCAAGTTGGAGGGGACTCCTACGAGCAGTACTTC. As protein: CASSQVGGDSYEQYF.